What follows describes a single T cell receptor beta chain. The entry originates in a study of blood T cell repertoires in COVID-19. The overall study: Sites in the United States, Italy and Spain provided acute and convalescent COVID-19 samples. T cells, B-cell-depleted T cells, or PBMCs provided the cDNA or gDNA that served as material.

Trimming cost V 3 bases and J 0 bases, with 9 bases left between them. Germline V gives CDR1 LGHNA, CDR2 YNFKEQ. The CDR3 contains 15 residues. Source study methods: Estimates of nucleated cell counts were drawn from the amplification of reference gene primers. The repertoire was sequenced with immunoSEQ multiplex PCR; TCRdb's copy has only in-frame clones and lacks some. The V and J calls and the clone size are those of that table, but D and trimming were determined from the DNA. The table lists 250,000 to 350,000 clones, approximately 90% of them singletons. Sequencing used peripheral blood. The receptor was isolated from a woman aged 60-75 years with acute or convalescent COVID-19. The chain links TRBV4-2 to TRBJ1-5, with TRBD1 as a possible D gene (6 bases). The CDR3 region is CASSQDSLSNQPQHF. The CDR3 DNA is TGTGCCAGCAGCCAGGACAGCCTTAGCAATCAGCCCCAGCATTTT.